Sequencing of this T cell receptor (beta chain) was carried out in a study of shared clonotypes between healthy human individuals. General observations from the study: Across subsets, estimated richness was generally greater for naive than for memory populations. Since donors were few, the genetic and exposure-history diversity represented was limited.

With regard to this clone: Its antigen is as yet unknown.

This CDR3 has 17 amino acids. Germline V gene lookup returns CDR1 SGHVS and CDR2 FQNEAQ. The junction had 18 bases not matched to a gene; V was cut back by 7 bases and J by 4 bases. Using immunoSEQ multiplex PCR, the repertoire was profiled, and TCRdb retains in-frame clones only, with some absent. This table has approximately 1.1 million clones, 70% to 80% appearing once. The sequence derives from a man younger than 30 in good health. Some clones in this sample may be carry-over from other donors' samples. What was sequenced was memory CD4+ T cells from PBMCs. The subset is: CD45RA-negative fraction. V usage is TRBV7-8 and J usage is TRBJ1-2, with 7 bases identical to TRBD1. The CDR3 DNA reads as TGTGCCAGCACGCTGACGAGGGGGCGGGGGATGGGCTATGGCTACACCTTC. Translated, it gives CASTLTRGRGMGYGYTF.